This TCR beta chain was found in a study of chemoradiotherapy in HPV16-positive cancers. Trimming pared 3 bases from V and 4 bases from J, leaving 16 bases between. The CDR3 totals 15 residues. CDR1 is MNHNS, CDR2 SASEGT, per germline. The data were produced by immunoSEQ multiplex PCR, yet TCRdb's version contains in-frame clones alone and is incomplete. The sample holds about 11,000 clones, around 80% seen once. This specimen was taken from a patient who underwent chemoradiotherapy. This chain uses TRBV6-1 with TRBJ2-7; maybe TRBD1 (6 bases). The sequence was collected from a human donor with HPV-associated anogenital cancer. CDR3 nucleotides: TGTGCCAGCAGTGACACCGGGACAAACTTTTACGAGCAGTACTTC. Protein sequence: CASSDTGTNFYEQYF.